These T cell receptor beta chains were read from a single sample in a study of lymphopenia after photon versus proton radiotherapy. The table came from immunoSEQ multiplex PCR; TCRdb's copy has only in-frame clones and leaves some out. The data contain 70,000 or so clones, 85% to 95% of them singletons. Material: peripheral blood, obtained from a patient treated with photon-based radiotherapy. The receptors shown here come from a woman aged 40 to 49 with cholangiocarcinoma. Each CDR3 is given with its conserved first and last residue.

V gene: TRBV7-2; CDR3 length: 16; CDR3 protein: CASSPSTGPLNTEAFF
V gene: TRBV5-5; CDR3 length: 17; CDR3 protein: CASSPRIAGRSSYEQYF
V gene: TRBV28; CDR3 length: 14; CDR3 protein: CASSLRGIGQPQHF
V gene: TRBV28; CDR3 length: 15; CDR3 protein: CASRSTGGSNQPQHF
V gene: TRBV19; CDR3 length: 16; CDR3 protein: CASSIEGHTGANVLTF
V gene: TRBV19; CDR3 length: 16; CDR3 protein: CASSPSSDRRNYGYTF
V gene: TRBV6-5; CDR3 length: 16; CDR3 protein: CASSYSVSRVNTEAFF
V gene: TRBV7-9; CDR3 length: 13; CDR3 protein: CASSSGQGNIQYF
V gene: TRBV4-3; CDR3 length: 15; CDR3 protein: CASSQGVGAFNEQFF
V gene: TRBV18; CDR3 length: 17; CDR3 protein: CASSPNRDRLKNTEAFF
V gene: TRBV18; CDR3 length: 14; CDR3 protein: CASSPPTGNQPQHF
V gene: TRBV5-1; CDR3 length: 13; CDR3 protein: CASYRESYNEQFF
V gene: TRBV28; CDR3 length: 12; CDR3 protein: CASQDGHTEAFF
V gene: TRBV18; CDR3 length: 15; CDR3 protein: CASSPPELAGYEQYF
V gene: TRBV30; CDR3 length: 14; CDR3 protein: CAWSRGVVDTEAFF
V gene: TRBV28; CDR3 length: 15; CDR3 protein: CASSLRVGFRNEQYF
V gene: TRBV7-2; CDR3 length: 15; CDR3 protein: CASSRDTASGETQYF
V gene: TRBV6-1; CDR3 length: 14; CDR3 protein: CASTRLAFQETQYF
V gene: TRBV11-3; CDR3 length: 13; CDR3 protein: CASGPGGTGELFF
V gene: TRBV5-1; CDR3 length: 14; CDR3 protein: CASSVQGGNEKLFF
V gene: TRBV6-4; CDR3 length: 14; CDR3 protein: CASSDSGLGSPLHF
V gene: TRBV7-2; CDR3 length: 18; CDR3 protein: CASSSDFSSGGPNYEQYF